This T cell receptor (beta chain) emerged from a study of blood T cell repertoires in COVID-19. Using immunoSEQ multiplex PCR, the repertoire was profiled, and TCRdb retains in-frame clones only, with some absent. This repertoire shows fewer than 120,000 clones, 72% found once; its top ten account for 7.6%. Germline CDR1 and CDR2: LNHDA and SQIVND (reference sequence). Trimming pared 4 bases from V and 2 bases from J, leaving 11 bases between. This CDR3 has 14 amino acids. Sequencing was performed on peripheral blood. This chain connects TRBV19 to TRBJ1-1, with D possibly TRBD1 on 6 matching bases. This TCR was sampled from a woman in her fifties or sixties with acute or convalescent COVID-19. CDR3 protein: CASSKGQRNTEAFF. The CDR3, as DNA: TGTGCCAGTAGTAAAGGACAGAGAAACACTGAAGCTTTCTTT.